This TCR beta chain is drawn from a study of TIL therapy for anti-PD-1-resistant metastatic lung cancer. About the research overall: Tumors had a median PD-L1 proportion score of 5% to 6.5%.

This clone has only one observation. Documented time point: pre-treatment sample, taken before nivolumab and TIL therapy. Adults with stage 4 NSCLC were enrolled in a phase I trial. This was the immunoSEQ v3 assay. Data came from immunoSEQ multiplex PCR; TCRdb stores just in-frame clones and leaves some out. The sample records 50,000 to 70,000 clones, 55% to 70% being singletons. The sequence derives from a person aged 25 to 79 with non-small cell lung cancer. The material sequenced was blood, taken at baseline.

CDR3 coding DNA: TGTGCCAGCAGCTCCGTACAGGCGGTTTCCTACAATGAGCAGTTCTTC. This gives the protein CASSSVQAVSYNEQFF. The V call is TRBV7-9, the J call TRBJ2-1; D may be TRBD1 (5 bases). The CDR3 loop spans 16 amino acids. Per germline, CDR1 SEHNR and CDR2 FQNEAQ (reference sequence). V lost 4 bases and J 1 base, leaving 14 bases between the germline ends.